The T cell receptor beta chain under discussion was sequenced for a study of T-cell memory formation after mild COVID-19. Study conclusions and caveats: The authors did not confirm SARS-CoV-2 specificity of second-wave clones peaking day 37. Clones which contracted sat mainly in CM and EM if CD4+, and in EMRA if CD8+. Clones shrinking between day 15 and 85 showed a balanced CD4/CD8 split, and those that grew later tilted toward CD4+. Prior to infection, memory already included some responding clones, suggesting cross-reactive memory joined.

This clonotype occurred many times. Its antigen remains unknown. J gave up 4 bases and V 4 bases, and 6 bases lay outside the gene matches. This CDR3 is built from 15 residues. Germline lookup yields CDR1 SGHVS and CDR2 FQNEAQ. TCRdb reprocessed the 5' RACE reads with MiXCR, giving one entry per CDR3 protein. In the table there are tens of thousands of distinct CDR3 sequences, around 10% of which are singletons. This chain links TRBV7-8 with TRBJ2-4, with TRBD1 matching 8 bases. Sequenced input: PBMCs or a T cell subset sorted from them (not recorded which). The TCR comes from a man aged 18 to 29 who had mild COVID-19 (a few samples of this study predate the infection). Cell type and time point are not known. In DNA form, the CDR3 reads TGTGCCAGCAGCTCCGCCGGGACAGGAAAAAACATTCAGTACTTC. This gives the protein CASSSAGTGKNIQYF.